This T cell receptor (beta chain) stems from a study of T-cell memory formation after mild COVID-19. Study outcomes and limitations: Certain responding clones were present in pre-infection memory, suggesting participation of cross-reactive memory. Chiefly within CM and EM were the contracting CD4+ clones; CD8+ ones were within EMRA.

The J segment lost 4 bases and the V segment lost 3 bases, leaving 8 bases of the junction unmatched. This CDR3 is built from 15 residues. Researchers used 5'RACE with constant-segment primers to make TCR alpha and TCR beta cDNA libraries that carry sample barcodes and UMIs. Each CDR3 protein gets one entry after TCRdb re-called the 5' RACE reads with MiXCR. This sample has some 300,000 distinct CDR3 sequences; 20% to 25% occur once, and the top ten carry around 20%. This clonotype was seen a handful of times. Its specificity is unknown. Sequenced material: PBMCs or a T cell subset sorted from them (not recorded which). The receptor comes from a man aged 18 to 30 who had mild COVID-19 (a few samples of this study predate the infection). Cell type and time point are not known. This chain connects TRBV12-3 or TRBV12-4 to TRBJ1-1, with 7 positions matching TRBD1. The CDR3 DNA reads TGTGCCAGCAGTTTGAGACAGGGCGGGGGCACTGAAGCTTTCTTT. Protein product: CASSLRQGGGTEAFF.